The next 28 T cell receptor beta chains were all read from a single sample in a study of blood T cells in healthy people across ages. PCR was performed a second time for roughly 6 to 12 cycles using a sample-barcoded 5' primer and a J-beta primer mix. Via MiXCR, TCRdb re-called the 5' RACE reads, giving one row per CDR3 protein. This sample has roughly 930,000 distinct CDR3 sequences; under 50% occur once, and the top ten carry under 15%. Sequencing input: blood. The receptors were gathered from a young man in good health.

This clonotype was counted a few times. The chain couples TRBV5-6 to TRBJ1-6; 7 nucleotides agree with TRBD1. In germline, CDR1 is SGHDT, CDR2 YYEEEE. The length of the CDR3 is 17 residues. V was clipped by 5 bases and J by 0 bases; unmatched bases: 8. The CDR3 DNA is TGTGCCAGCAGTTGGGGACAGCCGAGCTCCTATAATTCACCCCTCCACTTT. As protein: CASSWGQPSSYNSPLHF.

The chain carries TRBV7-2 and TRBJ2-3; 11 bases match TRBD2. V shed 2 bases, J shed 7 bases, and the junction held 14 bases outside the gene matches. Germline lookup yields CDR1 SGHTA and CDR2 FQGNSA. The CDR3 covers 18 residues. CDR3 DNA sequence: TGTGCCAGCAGCTTACTTCTAGCGGGAGGACGGTCCGGAAATACGCAGTATTTT. As protein: CASSLLLAGGRSGNTQYF.

This clonotype has more than one count but fewer than ten. The rearrangement links TRBV12-3 or TRBV12-4 to TRBJ2-1; either TRBD1 or TRBD2 may supply D (5 bases each). Trimming removed 3 bases at V and 1 base at J, with 10 bases between. This CDR3 has 15 amino acids. CDR3 residues: CASSFQGRSYNEQFF. The CDR3 DNA follows: TGTGCCAGCAGTTTTCAGGGACGGTCCTACAATGAGCAGTTCTTC.

The genes are TRBV2 and TRBJ1-1; 8 positions match TRBD1. The trim removed 3 bases at V and 3 bases at J, leaving 6 bases unmatched. Germline CDR1 reads SNHLY; CDR2 reads FYNNEI. This CDR3 region has 15 residues. The CDR3 is CASSEDRVGDTEAFF. The CDR3 nucleotides are TGTGCCAGCAGTGAGGACAGGGTGGGGGACACTGAAGCTTTCTTT. The whole variable domain, filled in from reference TRBV2 and TRBJ1-1, reads EPEVTQTPSHQVTQMGQEVILRCVPISNHLYFYWYRQILGQKVEFLVSFYNNEISEKSEIFDDQFSVERPDGSNFTLKIRSTKLEDSAMYFCASSEDRVGDTEAFFGQGTRLTVV.

The rearrangement links TRBV25-1 to TRBJ1-1; 7 bases line up with TRBD1. The CDR3 has 15 amino acids. After removal of 2 bases from V and 1 base from J, the junction contained 4 bases not matched to a gene. The germline CDR1 and CDR2 sequences are MGHDK and SYGVNS. The DNA for the CDR3 is TGTGCCAGCAGTGAAACAGGGGTTGGGAACACTGAAGCTTTCTTT. Translation: CASSETGVGNTEAFF.

A single count supports this clonotype. This sequence joins TRBV6-6 and TRBJ2-1; possible D gene TRBD1, 6 bases. CDR3 length: 15 residues. Trimming took off 2 bases at V and 6 bases at J, with 14 bases between the two ends. Germline values: CDR1 MNHNY, CDR2 SVGAGI (reference sequence). The CDR3 region is CASSYRQGYSNEQFF. The CDR3 region has the DNA TGTGCCAGCAGTTACAGGCAGGGGTATAGCAATGAGCAGTTCTTC.

This clonotype has just one count. V and J are TRBV19 and TRBJ2-7; D is uncertain. The V gene lost 3 bases and the J gene lost 0 bases, with 9 bases spanning the gap. Germline V CDR1 and CDR2: LNHDA, SQIVND (reference sequence). This CDR3 contains 14 residues. The CDR3 bases are TGTGCCAGTAGTATGGCAGCGAGCTCCTACGAGCAGTACTTC. Translating it yields CASSMAASSYEQYF.

The V and J genes are TRBV29-1 and TRBJ1-4; 8 bases align to TRBD1. V shed 1 base and J 5 bases; nucleotides not matched to a gene: 9. CDR1 SQVTM and CDR2 ANQGSEA come from the germline V gene. The CDR3 length is 16 residues. The CDR3 nucleotides are TGCAGCGTTGAAGTCGGGACAGGAGGACTAAATGAAAAACTGTTTTTT. It is translated as CSVEVGTGGLNEKLFF.

A word on this clonotype: An end of the junction does not agree with germline; a read error may underlie this. This chain connects TRBV2 to TRBJ1-1, with D perhaps matching TRBD1 (5 bases). Germline V CDR1 and CDR2: SNHLY, FYNNEI. The CDR3 is 13 amino acids. In DNA, the CDR3 is TGTGCCAGCAGTGTAGCCAGGGTCACTGGAGCTTTCTTT. Protein: CASSVARVTGAFF.

Points on this clonotype: A much larger clone lies a single base off, so this may be a read error. J is TRBJ1-2 and V is TRBV12-3 or TRBV12-4; TRBD1 might be the D (5 bases). V lost 5 bases, J lost 8 bases, and 15 bases lay in between. This CDR3 is built from 13 residues. The CDR3 nucleotides read TGTGCCAGCAGTGCCGCAGGGCGACGGGGCTACACCTTC. This sequence encodes CASSAAGRRGYTF.

This clonotype showed up just a few times. The chain employs TRBV4-2 and TRBJ2-1; 9 bases agree with TRBD1. Unmatched junction bases numbered 16, after V lost 0 bases and J lost 4 bases. Germline-derived CDR1 and CDR2 are LGHNA and YNFKEQ. The CDR3 is made up of 20 amino acids. CDR3 protein: CASSQDSGTGKLSKYNEQFF. In nucleotides, the CDR3 is TGTGCCAGCAGCCAAGATTCGGGGACAGGGAAGCTATCAAAATACAATGAGCAGTTCTTC.

The V gene is TRBV12-3 or TRBV12-4, the J gene TRBJ2-7; 7 positions agree with TRBD2. CDR3 length: 15 amino acids. With 4 bases clipped from V and 1 base from J, the junction kept 7 bases outside the gene matches. CDR3 sequence: CASSSGTTLSYEQYF. The CDR3 coding sequence is TGTGCCAGCAGTTCCGGGACTACCCTTTCCTACGAGCAGTACTTC.

This clonotype came up many times. V and J are TRBV12-5 and TRBJ2-2; 12 positions agree with TRBD2. Germline assignment: CDR1 LGHNT and CDR2 FRNRAP. The trim removed 0 bases at V and 4 bases at J, leaving 0 bases unmatched. CDR3 size: 16 residues. CDR3 protein: CASGLVLAGGTGELFF. CDR3 coding DNA: TGTGCTAGTGGTTTGGTACTAGCGGGGGGCACCGGGGAGCTGTTTTTT. Based on the CDR3 plus reference TRBV12-5 and TRBJ2-2, the full variable domain is DARVTQTPRHKVTEMGQEVTMRCQPILGHNTVFWYRQTMMQGLELLAYFRNRAPLDDSGMPKDRFSAEMPDATLATLKIQPSEPRDSAVYFCASGLVLAGGTGELFFGEGSRLTVL.

The chain uses TRBV30 and TRBJ2-3; 11 positions agree with TRBD2. The V segment lost 0 bases and the J segment 10 bases; nucleotides outside the gene matches: 6. CDR1 GTSNPN and CDR2 SVGIG come from the germline V gene (reference sequence). This CDR3 spans 14 amino acids. CDR3 in amino acids: CAWSVPSGGTAQYF. CDR3 coding DNA: TGTGCCTGGAGTGTCCCTAGCGGGGGGACCGCGCAGTATTTT.

The V gene is TRBV24-1, the J gene TRBJ2-1; D possibly corresponds to TRBD2 (6 bases). The CDR3 is made up of 16 amino acids. Trimming took 4 bases from V and 5 from J, leaving 17 bases between them. The germline V gene has CDR1 KGHDR and CDR2 SFDVKD. CDR3 nucleotides: TGTGCCACCAGTGACCCAAGCGGCGGGACCAACAATGAGCAGTTCTTC. It encodes CATSDPSGGTNNEQFF.

This clonotype was counted only a few times. V is TRBV20-1 and J is TRBJ2-3; D is undetermined. Trimming left V 5 bases short and J 1 base short, with 7 bases between. Germline CDR1 reads DFQATT; CDR2 reads SNEGSKA (reference sequence). This CDR3 has 12 amino acids. Here the CDR3 reads CSAQTGTDTQYF. The CDR3 bases are TGCAGTGCTCAGACCGGCACAGATACGCAGTATTTT.

This clonotype turned up a few times. Here the CDR3 DNA reads TGTGCCAGCAGTTTAGGACGGAGTCTCCTCTCTAGCACAGATACGCAGTATTTT. This translates into CASSLGRSLLSSTDTQYF. V is TRBV12-3 or TRBV12-4 and J is TRBJ2-3, with D unclear. This CDR3 region has 18 residues. V lost 1 base to trimming and J lost 0 bases, with 17 bases between them.

V gene TRBV5-4 combines with J gene TRBJ2-1, with a possible D match to TRBD2 (5 bases). V gave up 6 bases and J gave up 5 bases, with 18 bases separating them. The V gene's germline CDR1 is SGHNT and CDR2 YYREEE (reference sequence). The CDR3 runs to 15 residues. CDR3 nucleotides: TGTGCCAGCAACCTGGGGAGCCCAGGAAACAATGAGCAGTTCTTC. Translation gives CASNLGSPGNNEQFF.

The chain has TRBV11-2 and TRBJ2-5; D gene ambiguous. CDR3 length: 13 amino acids. With 3 bases removed from V and 2 bases from J, the gap between germline ends came to 7 bases. Germline V CDR1 and CDR2: SGHAT, FQNNGV. The CDR3 DNA sequence: TGTGCCAGCAGCTTTTTCAGGCAAGAGACCCAGTACTTC. Translation: CASSFFRQETQYF.

The V call is TRBV20-1, the J call TRBJ2-7; D tentatively reads TRBD1 or TRBD2 (5 bases each). Germline CDR1 and CDR2: DFQATT and SNEGSKA (reference sequence). The germline V and J ends were trimmed by 3 bases and 0 bases, with 12 bases remaining between them. The CDR3 is made up of 14 amino acids. CDR3 region: CSASVWGSSYEQYF. In DNA form, the CDR3 reads TGCAGTGCTAGTGTGTGGGGGAGCTCCTACGAGCAGTACTTC.

This clonotype was picked up a small number of times. The rearrangement joins TRBV4-2 to TRBJ2-6, with 7 bases identical to TRBD1. The CDR3 extends over 19 amino acids. CDR1 and CDR2 (germline): LGHNA, YNFKEQ. V lost 1 base, J lost 0 bases, and 9 bases stayed unmatched. CDR3 region: CASSQALGTVSSGANVLTF. DNA for the CDR3: TGTGCCAGCAGCCAAGCCCTCGGGACAGTTTCCTCTGGGGCCAACGTCCTGACTTTC.

This clonotype has more than one count but fewer than ten. The J gene is TRBJ1-5, the V gene TRBV7-2; a possible D gene is TRBD1 (6 bases). This CDR3 is 17 amino acids long. CDR1 and CDR2 (germline): SGHTA, FQGNSA. The ends were cut back, 4 bases at V and 2 bases at J, with 18 bases in the middle. For the CDR3, the DNA is TGTGCCAGCAGCTCACAACAGGGCCCCGGGGGCAATCAGCCCCAGCATTTT. Its protein product is CASSSQQGPGGNQPQHF. The whole variable domain, remainder taken from reference TRBV7-2 and TRBJ1-5, is GAGVSQSPSNKVTEKGKDVELRCDPISGHTALYWYRQSLGQGLEFLIYFQGNSAPDKSGLPSDRFSAERTGGSVSTLTIQRTQQEDSAVYLCASSSQQGPGGNQPQHFGDGTRLSIL.

This clonotype has a handful of counts. The V gene is TRBV16, the J gene TRBJ2-3; 11 nucleotides match TRBD1. The CDR3 length is 16 residues. CDR1 KGHSY and CDR2 FQNENV come from the germline V gene. V lost 4 bases to trimming and J lost 1 base; unmatched junction nucleotides: 4. CDR3 nucleotide sequence: TGTGCCAGCAGCCTCGGGACAGGGGGTCGCACAGATACGCAGTATTTT. Protein product: CASSLGTGGRTDTQYF.

Of note for this clonotype: Sequence at one end of the junction differs from germline and may be a read error. The V gene is TRBV6-2 or TRBV6-3, the J gene TRBJ2-2; the D is unclear. The germline V gene has CDR1 MNHEY and CDR2 SVGEGT. CDR3 length: 13 residues. The CDR3 spells CVSSPSYTGELFF. In nucleotides, the CDR3 is TGTGTCAGCAGTCCAAGCTACACCGGGGAGCTGTTTTTT.

V is TRBV2 and J is TRBJ2-5; 8 bases are shared with TRBD2. With V trimmed by 4 bases and J by 0 bases, 13 bases remained unmatched. Germline values: CDR1 SNHLY, CDR2 FYNNEI. CDR3 length equals 18 residues. Here the CDR3 reads CASSALPPAAGDQETQYF. DNA for the CDR3: TGTGCCAGCAGTGCCCTACCCCCCGCAGCGGGGGACCAAGAGACCCAGTACTTC.

This clonotype was observed many times. CDR3 nucleotide sequence: TGTGCCAGCAGTTTAGCGACCGGGGGGGCTAGCATTCAGTACTTC. Protein product: CASSLATGGASIQYF. The rearrangement joins TRBV12-3 or TRBV12-4 to TRBJ2-4, with 8 bases aligning to TRBD2. This CDR3 is built from 15 residues. After removal of 0 bases from V and 9 bases from J, the junction contained 7 bases not matched to a gene.

The chain couples TRBV5-6 to TRBJ2-3; D gene unclear. Germline V gene lookup returns CDR1 SGHDT and CDR2 YYEEEE. The V gene lost 5 bases and the J gene lost 0 bases, with 10 bases spanning the gap. This CDR3 spans 14 amino acids. As DNA, the CDR3 is TGTGCCAGCAGACGGGTTCATAGCACAGATACGCAGTATTTT. Protein: CASRRVHSTDTQYF.

The rearrangement joins TRBV5-1 to TRBJ2-3; 14 bases fit TRBD2. The CDR3 has 15 residues. V gave up 9 bases and J gave up 5 bases; unmatched junction bases: 8. The germline V gene has CDR1 SGHRS and CDR2 YFSETQ. The CDR3 region is CATQLGTSGGDTQYF. The CDR3 bases are TGCGCCACCCAACTGGGGACTAGCGGGGGAGATACGCAGTATTTT.